Listed below are T cell receptor beta chains from one sample, sequenced in a study of spatial heterogeneity in lung cancer. TCRdb reanalysed the 5' RACE reads using MiXCR and keeps one entry per CDR3 protein. The sample lists some 70,000 distinct CDR3 sequences; about an eighth were seen once. The source was PBMCs, collected at surgery. The receptors come from a male donor with early-stage non-small cell lung cancer. Each CDR3 is given with its conserved first and last residue. A D gene is named only where the DNA matches it firmly. Not all rows give a size; the values are once, few, many and, for expanded clones, a class.

>-|TRBV20-1|TRBJ1-2|TRBD1
CSANPDDRDYGYTF
TGCAGTGCTAATCCCGACGACAGGGACTATGGCTACACCTTC
>-|TRBV12-3/TRBV12-4|TRBJ2-7|-
CASSFHHEQYF
TGTGCCAGCAGTTTTCACCACGAGCAGTACTTC
>many|TRBV7-8|TRBJ2-1|-
CASSLVSGTIYNEQFF
TGTGCCAGCAGCTTAGTTTCCGGGACGATATACAATGAGCAGTTCTTC
>-|TRBV12-3/TRBV12-4|TRBJ1-1|-
CASSPSEGQNTEAFF
TGTGCCAGCAGCCCGTCCGAGGGACAGAACACTGAAGCTTTCTTT
>many|TRBV2|TRBJ1-1|-
CASSDNTEAFF
TGTGCCAGCAGTGATAACACTGAAGCTTTCTTT
>many|TRBV7-8|TRBJ2-5|TRBD2
CASSLFALAGGQETQYF
TGTGCCAGCAGCTTATTCGCGCTAGCGGGAGGACAAGAGACCCAGTACTTC
>few|TRBV9|TRBJ2-7|-
CASSPNVGRNYEQYF
TGTGCCAGCAGCCCGAATGTAGGAAGGAACTACGAGCAGTACTTC
>-|TRBV12-3/TRBV12-4|TRBJ1-1|-
CASSSLDSEAFF
TGTGCCAGCAGCTCCTTGGACAGTGAAGCTTTCTTT
>-|TRBV6-5|TRBJ1-1|-
CASKLRLANTEAFF
TGTGCCAGCAAGTTACGCTTGGCGAACACTGAAGCTTTCTTT
>-|TRBV7-2|TRBJ2-7|TRBD1
CASSLGGQVSYEQYF
TGTGCCAGCAGCTTAGGGGGACAGGTATCCTACGAGCAGTACTTC
>many|TRBV20-1|TRBJ1-6|-
CSARDGAGFTSPLHF
TGCAGTGCTAGAGATGGGGCAGGTTTTACTTCACCCCTCCACTTT
>-|TRBV27|TRBJ1-3|TRBD1
CASSSRDREGNTIYF
TGTGCCAGCAGTTCCCGGGACAGGGAAGGAAACACCATATATTTT
>-|TRBV5-1|TRBJ2-3|-
CASSFGNTGTDTQYF
TGCGCCAGCAGCTTCGGGAACACCGGCACAGATACGCAGTATTTT
>few|TRBV20-1|TRBJ1-4|TRBD1
CSAWDSRTTNEKLFF
TGCAGTGCCTGGGACAGCAGAACAACTAATGAAAAACTGTTTTTT
>few|TRBV19|TRBJ2-1|TRBD2
CASSIAASGRFIWNNEQFF
TGTGCCAGTAGTATCGCGGCTAGCGGGAGGTTTATCTGGAACAATGAGCAGTTCTTC
>-|TRBV20-1|TRBJ1-1|-
CSARLGGGWTEAFF
TGCAGTGCTAGGTTAGGCGGAGGGTGGACTGAAGCTTTCTTT
>-|TRBV6-6|TRBJ2-1|-
CASTLRGFDEQFF
TGTGCCAGCACCTTAAGGGGGTTTGATGAGCAGTTCTTC
>many|TRBV24-1|TRBJ2-1|TRBD2
CATSDLAAGSYNEQFF
TGTGCCACCAGTGATTTGGCAGCGGGAAGTTACAATGAGCAGTTCTTC
>few|TRBV3-1|TRBJ2-1|-
CASSQRDGYNEQFF
TGTGCCAGCAGCCAACGGGACGGATACAATGAGCAGTTCTTC
>few|TRBV9|TRBJ2-7|-
CASSPRPRDQTSGEQYF
TGTGCCAGCAGCCCCCGGCCCCGGGACCAAACAAGCGGCGAGCAGTACTTC
>-|TRBV24-1|TRBJ2-7|TRBD2
CATEYSLGTSGRACEYEQYF
TGTGCCACCGAATACAGTCTCGGGACTAGCGGGAGGGCCTGTGAGTACGAGCAGTACTTC
>-|TRBV3-1|TRBJ2-1|-
CASSQFPNVGEGDNEQFF
TGTGCCAGCAGCCAATTTCCTAACGTGGGGGAGGGGGACAATGAGCAGTTCTTC
>-|TRBV5-1|TRBJ1-1|-
CASSLPSYEAFF
TGCGCCAGCAGCTTGCCCTCGTATGAAGCTTTCTTT
>few|TRBV5-1|TRBJ1-1|-
CASSSTPQGSTEAFF
TGCGCCAGCAGCTCAACTCCACAGGGAAGCACTGAAGCTTTCTTT
>few|TRBV12-3/TRBV12-4|TRBJ2-1|TRBD2
CASSPSAGGYNEQFF
TGTGCCAGCAGCCCCTCGGCGGGGGGGTACAATGAGCAGTTCTTC
>many|TRBV6-2/TRBV6-3|TRBJ1-1|TRBD1
CASSSGTGAGVTEAFF
TGTGCCAGCAGTAGCGGGACAGGCGCGGGGGTCACTGAAGCTTTCTTT
>many|TRBV6-5|TRBJ2-2|TRBD2
CASSLGLAGVKAGELFF
TGTGCCAGCAGCCTTGGACTAGCGGGAGTCAAGGCCGGGGAGCTGTTTTTT
>-|TRBV20-1|TRBJ2-7|TRBD2
CSAISPGRAEQYF
TGCAGTGCTATATCACCTGGGAGGGCTGAGCAGTACTTC
>-|TRBV20-1|TRBJ2-1|TRBD1
CSASGTGVNEQFF
TGCAGTGCTAGCGGGACAGGGGTCAATGAGCAGTTCTTC
>many|TRBV25-1|TRBJ2-2|-
CASSRFTGELFF
TGTGCCAGCAGTCGATTCACCGGGGAGCTGTTTTTT
>few|TRBV4-1|TRBJ1-1|TRBD1
CASSQTIPGQGLTEAFF
TGCGCCAGCAGCCAAACAATACCGGGACAGGGGCTCACTGAAGCTTTCTTT
>few|TRBV5-1|TRBJ1-1|-
CASSTPENTEAFF
TGCGCCAGCAGCACACCTGAGAACACTGAAGCTTTCTTT
>-|TRBV12-3/TRBV12-4|TRBJ1-2|-
CASSLAGGRGGYTF
TGTGCCAGCAGTTTAGCTGGGGGGCGAGGAGGCTACACCTTC
>many|TRBV6-5|TRBJ2-7|-
CASSLSPTLTYEQYF
TGTGCCAGCAGTCTGAGCCCCACCCTTACCTACGAGCAGTACTTC
>few|TRBV4-3|TRBJ1-1|-
CASSPLRFNTEAFF
TGCGCCAGCAGCCCTCTAAGGTTTAACACTGAAGCTTTCTTT
>many|TRBV29-1|TRBJ2-7|-
CSVVVIYEQYF
TGCAGCGTTGTGGTCATCTACGAGCAGTACTTC
>many|TRBV27|TRBJ1-5|-
CASKQSSNQPQHF
TGTGCCAGCAAACAGAGTAGCAATCAGCCCCAGCATTTT
>-|TRBV2|TRBJ1-5|-
CASSRNEGQPQHF
TGTGCCAGCAGTCGCAACGAGGGTCAGCCCCAGCATTTT
>few|TRBV5-1|TRBJ2-3|TRBD2
CASNGLAGSGTQYF
TGCGCCAGCAACGGACTAGCGGGGTCGGGTACGCAGTATTTT
>many|TRBV6-5|TRBJ2-2|TRBD2
CASSRSGRYTGELFF
TGTGCCAGCAGCCGTAGCGGGAGGTACACCGGGGAGCTGTTTTTT
>-|TRBV20-1|TRBJ2-1|TRBD2
CSASRGLAGGAWNEQFF
TGCAGTGCCTCCCGAGGACTAGCGGGAGGGGCGTGGAATGAGCAGTTCTTC
>-|TRBV20-1|TRBJ2-7|TRBD2
CSASGLAGGPYEQYF
TGCAGTGCTTCAGGACTAGCGGGAGGGCCCTACGAGCAGTACTTC
>few|TRBV5-1|TRBJ1-2|TRBD1
CASSLSTGGNGYTF
TGCGCCAGCAGCTTGAGTACAGGGGGCAATGGCTACACCTTC
>few|TRBV6-2/TRBV6-3|TRBJ1-1|-
CASSYSEDTEAFF
TGTGCCAGCAGTTACTCGGAAGACACTGAAGCTTTCTTT
>many|TRBV4-1|TRBJ1-1|-
CASSSRAGTLSTEAFF
TGCGCCAGCAGCAGTCGAGCAGGAACCTTGTCCACTGAAGCTTTCTTT
>few|TRBV5-1|TRBJ1-3|-
CASSLDSLSSGNTIYF
TGCGCCAGCAGCTTGGACAGCCTCAGCTCTGGAAACACCATATATTTT
>-|TRBV28|TRBJ1-1|-
CASFSGTSEAFF
TGTGCCAGCTTTTCAGGGACCTCTGAAGCTTTCTTT
>-|TRBV30|TRBJ2-1|-
CAWSATGDRSYNEQFF
TGTGCCTGGAGTGCAACCGGGGATCGCTCCTACAATGAGCAGTTCTTC